The rows below give T cell receptor beta chains drawn from one sample of a study of T cell responses to AZD1222 COVID-19 vaccine. The data were produced by immunoSEQ multiplex PCR, yet TCRdb's version contains in-frame clones alone and is incomplete. The sample contains 90,000 to 120,000 clones, around 95% of which appear only once. This material consisted of peripheral blood, taken on day 0 of AZD1222 vaccination. The receptors derive from an adult in good health. Each CDR3 is given with its conserved first and last residue. D genes are given only for firm matches. Rows give clone size only sometimes, using once, few, many, or a class for an expanded clone.

size: once
J: TRBJ1-5
D: .
V: TRBV19
CDR3: CASTGPNSNQPQHF
DNA: TGTGCCAGCACCGGGCCGAATAGCAATCAGCCCCAGCATTTT

size: .
J: TRBJ1-4
D: TRBD1
V: TRBV27
CDR3: CASSLSPGQGAYNEKLFF
DNA: TGTGCCAGCAGTTTATCCCCGGGACAGGGGGCCTATAATGAAAAACTGTTTTTT

size: few
J: TRBJ1-5
D: .
V: TRBV3-1/TRBV3-2
CDR3: CASSQEYREGNQPQHF
DNA: TGTGCCAGCAGCCAAGAGTACAGGGAAGGCAATCAGCCCCAGCATTTT

size: .
J: TRBJ1-6
D: .
V: TRBV10-1
CDR3: CASSTGTRGSPLHF
DNA: TGCGCCAGCAGTACCGGGACTAGGGGGTCACCCCTCCACTTT

size: .
J: TRBJ2-1
D: TRBD2
V: TRBV19
CDR3: CASSRLASGNEQFF
DNA: TGTGCCAGTAGTAGACTAGCCTCCGGCAATGAGCAGTTCTTC

size: .
J: TRBJ1-1
D: .
V: TRBV7-2
CDR3: CASGFEAEAFF
DNA: TGTGCCAGCGGATTCGAGGCTGAAGCTTTCTTT

size: once
J: TRBJ1-1
D: .
V: TRBV19
CDR3: CASSIEGSYTEAFF
DNA: TGTGCCAGTAGTATAGAGGGGAGCTACACTGAAGCTTTCTTT

size: .
J: TRBJ1-1
D: .
V: TRBV4-3
CDR3: CASSPVTPVSRAFF
DNA: TGCGCCAGCAGCCCTGTGACCCCGGTTTCTCGAGCTTTCTTT

size: once
J: TRBJ2-7
D: .
V: TRBV18
CDR3: CASSPFGTQPYEQYF
DNA: TGTGCCAGCTCACCCTTCGGGACACAACCCTACGAGCAGTACTTC

size: once
J: TRBJ2-3
D: TRBD2
V: TRBV5-1
CDR3: CASSLSRGLATSTDTQYF
DNA: TGCGCCAGCAGCTTGTCACGGGGACTAGCGACTAGCACAGATACGCAGTATTTT

size: .
J: TRBJ2-7
D: .
V: TRBV4-1
CDR3: CASSQESAGYEQYF
DNA: TGCGCCAGCAGCCAAGAATCGGCCGGCTACGAGCAGTACTTC

size: .
J: TRBJ2-1
D: .
V: TRBV6-4
CDR3: CASSDGYEQFF
DNA: TGTGCCAGCAGTGACGGGTATGAGCAGTTCTTC

size: .
J: TRBJ2-7
D: .
V: TRBV21-1
CDR3: CGPAGDPYEQYF
DNA: TGCGGGCCGGCAGGGGACCCCTACGAGCAGTACTTC

size: .
J: TRBJ1-1
D: TRBD1
V: TRBV6-5
CDR3: CASSYSGQGTEAFF
DNA: TGTGCCAGCAGTTACTCCGGACAGGGCACTGAAGCTTTCTTT

size: .
J: TRBJ1-2
D: TRBD1
V: TRBV12-3/TRBV12-4
CDR3: CASSPGGDGGYTF
DNA: TGTGCCAGCAGCCCAGGGGGAGACGGGGGCTACACCTTC

size: .
J: TRBJ1-1
D: .
V: TRBV27
CDR3: CASINFGGRGEAFF
DNA: TGTGCCAGCATCAATTTCGGTGGAAGGGGTGAAGCTTTCTTT

size: .
J: TRBJ1-6
D: .
V: TRBV7-2
CDR3: CASSLEGGSGNSPLHF
DNA: TGTGCCAGCAGCTTAGAAGGGGGGTCGGGCAATTCACCCCTCCACTTT

size: once
J: TRBJ2-2
D: TRBD2
V: TRBV9
CDR3: CASSVHGGAAGELFF
DNA: TGTGCCAGCAGCGTCCACGGGGGGGCAGCCGGGGAGCTGTTTTTT

size: .
J: TRBJ2-1
D: TRBD2
V: TRBV27
CDR3: CASVRGGVNNEQFF
DNA: TGTGCCAGCGTTCGGGGGGGGGTAAACAATGAGCAGTTCTTC

size: .
J: TRBJ1-1
D: TRBD1
V: TRBV6-5
CDR3: CASSWDRDIAEAFF
DNA: TGTGCCAGCAGTTGGGACAGGGATATCGCTGAAGCTTTCTTT

size: once
J: TRBJ1-2
D: .
V: TRBV5-1
CDR3: CASSFGVLYGYTF
DNA: TGCGCCAGCAGCTTCGGGGTCCTCTATGGCTACACCTTC

size: .
J: TRBJ1-2
D: .
V: TRBV28
CDR3: CASTERGILNYGYTF
DNA: TGTGCCAGCACCGAAAGAGGAATACTTAACTATGGCTACACCTTC

size: once
J: TRBJ2-7
D: .
V: TRBV11-3
CDR3: CASSLAWEDEQYF
DNA: TGTGCCAGCAGCTTAGCGTGGGAAGACGAGCAGTACTTC

size: .
J: TRBJ1-3
D: .
V: TRBV19
CDR3: CASSADHSGIYGNTIYF
DNA: TGTGCCAGTAGTGCCGATCACAGTGGGATCTACGGAAACACCATATATTTT

size: .
J: TRBJ1-4
D: .
V: TRBV27
CDR3: CASSLRPTSEKLFF
DNA: TGTGCCAGCAGTTTACGTCCGACCAGCGAAAAACTGTTTTTT

size: .
J: TRBJ1-2
D: .
V: TRBV12-5
CDR3: CASGQDSQRDGYTF
DNA: TGTGCTAGTGGTCAGGACAGTCAACGGGATGGCTACACCTTC

size: .
J: TRBJ1-4
D: TRBD1
V: TRBV19
CDR3: CASRGQTTNEKLFF
DNA: TGTGCCAGTAGGGGACAGACAACTAATGAAAAACTGTTTTTT

size: .
J: TRBJ2-4
D: TRBD2
V: TRBV9
CDR3: CASSSRGGGTNIQYF
DNA: TGTGCCAGCAGCTCTCGGGGGGGTGGTACAAACATTCAGTACTTC

size: .
J: TRBJ1-1
D: .
V: TRBV6-5
CDR3: CASSRSFGTEAFF
DNA: TGTGCCAGCAGTCGCTCATTTGGCACTGAAGCTTTCTTT

size: .
J: TRBJ1-2
D: .
V: TRBV10-3
CDR3: CAISEDRTIGGYTF
DNA: TGTGCCATCAGTGAGGACAGAACTATTGGGGGCTACACCTTC

size: .
J: TRBJ1-4
D: .
V: TRBV18
CDR3: CASSPPRQAVLFF
DNA: TGTGCCAGCTCACCACCACGACAGGCTGTACTGTTTTTT

size: .
J: TRBJ2-2
D: .
V: TRBV19
CDR3: CASSLGSNTGELFF
DNA: TGTGCCAGTAGTCTGGGGTCGAACACCGGGGAGCTGTTTTTT

size: once
J: TRBJ1-1
D: .
V: TRBV19
CDR3: CASSPGWGTTEAFF
DNA: TGTGCCAGTAGCCCCGGCTGGGGGACCACTGAAGCTTTCTTT

size: .
J: TRBJ1-2
D: .
V: TRBV4-3
CDR3: CASSQGRTLRGYGYTF
DNA: TGCGCCAGCAGCCAAGGGAGGACCCTAAGAGGCTATGGCTACACCTTC

size: .
J: TRBJ1-3
D: .
V: TRBV21-1
CDR3: CASSSSGPGNTIYF
DNA: TGTGCCAGCAGCAGTTCGGGGCCGGGAAACACCATATATTTT

size: .
J: TRBJ1-2
D: .
V: TRBV27
CDR3: CASSAQASYGYTF
DNA: TGTGCCAGCAGTGCTCAGGCCTCCTATGGCTACACCTTC

size: .
J: TRBJ1-1
D: .
V: TRBV19
CDR3: CASSIRGGDTEAFF
DNA: TGTGCCAGTAGTATCCGGGGAGGGGACACTGAAGCTTTCTTT

size: once
J: TRBJ1-1
D: .
V: TRBV3-1/TRBV3-2
CDR3: CASSLNSPGFSILFF
DNA: TGTGCCAGCAGCCTCAACTCTCCCGGGTTTTCAATTCTTTTCTTT

size: .
J: TRBJ1-2
D: TRBD1
V: TRBV25-1
CDR3: CASSPSAGQGNYGYTF
DNA: TGTGCCAGCTCCCCCTCCGCAGGACAGGGGAACTATGGCTACACCTTC

size: .
J: TRBJ2-7
D: .
V: TRBV12-2
CDR3: CASRFTGLYEQYF
DNA: TGTGCAAGTCGCTTTACAGGGCTCTACGAGCAGTACTTC

size: .
J: TRBJ2-1
D: TRBD2
V: TRBV5-4
CDR3: CASRVLASGHNEQFF
DNA: TGTGCCAGCAGAGTTCTGGCTAGCGGCCACAATGAGCAGTTCTTC

size: .
J: TRBJ1-4
D: .
V: TRBV28
CDR3: CASSSDSMATNEKLFF
DNA: TGTGCCAGCAGTTCGGACAGTATGGCAACTAATGAAAAACTGTTTTTT

size: few
J: TRBJ2-6
D: .
V: TRBV4-3
CDR3: CASSQNDRDSGANVLTF
DNA: TGCGCCAGCAGCCAAAATGACCGGGACTCTGGGGCCAACGTCCTGACTTTC

size: few
J: TRBJ2-7
D: .
V: TRBV7-8
CDR3: CASSSDLRNEQYF
DNA: TGTGCCAGCAGCTCAGACCTTAGGAACGAGCAGTACTTC

size: once
J: TRBJ2-3
D: .
V: TRBV28
CDR3: CASSLKDTQYF
DNA: TGTGCCAGCAGTCTCAAAGATACGCAGTATTTT

size: .
J: TRBJ2-7
D: TRBD2
V: TRBV6-5
CDR3: CASTPGSGGSYEQYF
DNA: TGTGCCAGCACCCCAGGGTCGGGGGGCTCCTACGAGCAGTACTTC

size: .
J: TRBJ2-1
D: .
V: TRBV19
CDR3: CASTYRGRDTFNEQFF
DNA: TGTGCCAGTACCTATAGGGGCAGGGATACCTTCAATGAGCAGTTCTTC

size: .
J: TRBJ1-6
D: .
V: TRBV5-1
CDR3: CASSLDRGALNNSPLHF
DNA: TGCGCCAGCAGCTTGGATAGGGGGGCGCTCAATAATTCACCCCTCCACTTT

size: .
J: TRBJ1-2
D: .
V: TRBV6-5
CDR3: CASSYRLGGGYTF
DNA: TGTGCCAGCAGTTACCGGTTAGGGGGTGGCTACACCTTC

size: .
J: TRBJ2-5
D: .
V: TRBV19
CDR3: CATRGRLSSQETQYF
DNA: TGTGCCACACGGGGCCGGTTGAGTAGCCAAGAGACCCAGTACTTC

size: .
J: TRBJ1-5
D: .
V: TRBV30
CDR3: CAWSPPPYSNQPQHF
DNA: TGTGCCTGGAGTCCCCCTCCCTATAGCAATCAGCCCCAGCATTTT